Listed below are T cell receptor beta chains from one sample, sequenced in a study of blood T cell repertoires in COVID-19. Here immunoSEQ multiplex PCR was the method, and the copy in TCRdb shows in-frame clones only, minus some. Here the sample spans around 200,000 clones, about nine tenths being singletons. Sequencing input: PBMCs or T cells enriched from blood (not recorded which). The source is a woman in her forties or fifties in a cohort exposed to, infected with or recovered from COVID-19 (not recorded which). Each CDR3 is given without its conserved first and last residue.

v_gene	j_gene	CDR3aa
TRBV4-3	TRBJ1-2	ASSQGDWTASS
TRBV5-6	TRBJ1-2	ASSFRVSSYGYT
TRBV28	TRBJ2-4	ASSGSGGAGNIQY
TRBV5-4	TRBJ2-3	ASRQGLGGSYTQY
TRBV30	TRBJ1-1	AWSGSRGPERTEAF
TRBV29-1	TRBJ2-1	SVVTLGPIYNEQF
TRBV3-1/TRBV3-2	TRBJ2-1	ASSQDLLAGGPAYNEQF
TRBV5-1	TRBJ2-3	ASSLRTSGGTDTQY
TRBV2	TRBJ1-4	ASSVGAGEKLF
TRBV3-1/TRBV3-2	TRBJ2-5	ASSHVMSGGPFEETQY
TRBV4-2	TRBJ2-1	ASSQDPSGASYNEQF
TRBV6-5	TRBJ2-1	ASILYGRENEQF
TRBV3-1/TRBV3-2	TRBJ2-1	ASSLFSGGSGNEQF
TRBV5-5	TRBJ1-1	ASSFTSGGGTEAF